Following are 8 T cell receptor beta chains from one sample sequenced in a study of cytomegalovirus exposure and HLA in healthy donors. Some clones are missing from TCRdb's copy, which holds only in-frame ones; the method was immunoSEQ multiplex PCR. The sample lists about 140,000 clones, roughly nine tenths seen once, with less than 3% in the top ten. Specimen: PBMCs. The source is a man younger than 35 in good health and CMV-seronegative.

CDR3 protein: CASSYGTGYYEQYF. The CDR3 DNA is TGTGCCAGCAGTTACGGGACAGGGTATTACGAGCAGTACTTC. The gene calls are TRBV6-5 and TRBJ2-7, with 9 bases identical to TRBD1. In germline, CDR1 is MNHEY, CDR2 SVGAGI. The V and J ends lost 2 bases and 4 bases, in that order; junction bases with no gene match: 3. This CDR3 is built from 14 residues.

The chain employs TRBV30 and TRBJ2-2; 7 positions agree with TRBD1. The length of the CDR3 is 15 residues. With V trimmed by 0 bases and J by 3 bases, 4 bases remained unmatched. CDR1 and CDR2 from the germline V gene are GTSNPN and SVGIG (reference sequence). The CDR3 loop is CAWSVSGQDTGELFF. Here the CDR3 DNA reads TGTGCCTGGAGTGTGTCCGGACAGGACACCGGGGAGCTGTTTTTT.

The chain carries TRBV4-2 and TRBJ1-6; D possibly corresponds to TRBD1 (6 bases). V was trimmed by 2 bases and J by 8 bases, leaving 16 bases between them. The germline gives CDR1 LGHNA, CDR2 YNFKEQ. CDR3 length equals 16 residues. Written as DNA, the CDR3 is TGTGCCAGCAGCCAACCAGGGGCCGGGCGGGATTCACCCCTCCACTTT. Translating gives CASSQPGAGRDSPLHF.

This sequence joins TRBV27 and TRBJ2-5; 7 positions agree with TRBD1. The CDR3 has 15 residues. CDR1 and CDR2 (germline): MNHEY, SMNVEV (reference sequence). V gave up 4 bases and J gave up 2 bases; unmatched junction bases: 7. CDR3 sequence: CASSSQGEDQETQYF. CDR3 nucleotide sequence: TGTGCCAGCAGTTCCCAGGGGGAAGATCAAGAGACCCAGTACTTC.

V and J are TRBV6-6 and TRBJ1-1; 11 positions agree with TRBD1. CDR1 and CDR2 (germline): MNHNY, SVGAGI (reference sequence). With 6 bases clipped from V and 2 bases from J, the junction kept 8 bases outside the gene matches. The CDR3 sequence is 16 residues long. The CDR3 spells CASSPRTGGTNTEAFF. CDR3 bases: TGTGCCAGCAGCCCCCGGACAGGGGGCACAAACACTGAAGCTTTCTTT.

The V call is TRBV7-2, the J call TRBJ2-7; 8 nucleotides match TRBD2. This CDR3 has 15 residues. Germline V gene data show CDR1 as SGHTA and CDR2 as FQGNSA. The junction had 8 bases not matched to a gene; V was cut back by 1 base and J by 6 bases. The CDR3 DNA is TGTGCCAGCAGCTTAGGAGTCGGGGGGGTTCGCGAGCAGTACTTC. Its translation: CASSLGVGGVREQYF.

The rearrangement joins TRBV6-1 to TRBJ1-2; D might be TRBD1 (6 bases). The CDR3 spans 15 residues. The germline gives CDR1 MNHNS, CDR2 SASEGT. V was cut by 7 bases and J by 2 bases, with 17 bases left in between. For the CDR3, the DNA is TGTGCCAGCATGTGGACAGACTACGACAACTATGGCTACACCTTC. Translated: CASMWTDYDNYGYTF.

This clone was observed a single time. The rearrangement links TRBV25-1 to TRBJ1-2; D not resolved. The ends were cut back, 3 bases at V and 8 bases at J, with 13 bases in the middle. There are 13 residues in the CDR3. Germline V CDR1 and CDR2: MGHDK, SYGVNS. The CDR3 DNA sequence: TGTGCCAGCAGTGACGTGTTTGGGAGGGGCTACACCTTC. Protein sequence: CASSDVFGRGYTF.